This T cell receptor beta chain originates from a study of early T cells in non-severe SARS-CoV-2 infection. Overall study context: Bulk RNA taken from unsorted whole blood was sequenced, leaving chains unpaired. Study results and caveats: Anti-spike CD8 responses were favored by VDJdb matching, which missed private and CD4 specificities.

This clonotype was seen ten or more times. Its antigen is unknown. Individual cDNA molecules received unique molecular identifiers during library preparation. Via MiXCR, TCRdb re-called the 5' RACE reads, giving one row per CDR3 protein. Seen here are some 59,000 distinct CDR3 sequences, about 10% observed once, and the top ten hold about 4.3%. CDR3 length: 10 amino acids. The germline V gene encodes CDR1 SQVTM and CDR2 ANQGSEA. Trimming took off 4 bases at V and 8 bases at J, with 8 bases between the two ends. Input material: whole blood. The clonotype was recovered from an adult who was a healthcare worker with PCR-confirmed SARS-CoV-2 infection or an uninfected control (not recorded which). This chain joins TRBV29-1 and TRBJ1-2; no reliable D call. In DNA, the CDR3 is TGCAGCGTTGTTGGGGAGGGCTACACCTTC. Its translation: CSVVGEGYTF.